Listed below are T cell receptor beta chains from one sample, sequenced in a study of blood T cell repertoires in COVID-19. The method was immunoSEQ multiplex PCR; TCRdb's version includes in-frame clones alone and lacks a portion of them. The sample has 270,000 or so clones, 85% to 90% seen once; the top ten hold over 8.5%. The sample was peripheral blood. All receptors derive from a woman in her twenties or thirties with COVID-19, enrolled during active disease. CDR3s include the opening cysteine and the closing phenylalanine or tryptophan. A D gene is named only where the DNA matches it firmly. Only some rows state a clone size, as once, few, many or a class for expanded clones.

>TRBV12-3/TRBV12-4|.|TRBJ2-5|.
CASTAVQFETQYF
TGTGCCAGCACCGCCGTTCAGTTTGAGACCCAGTACTTC
>TRBV18|TRBD2|TRBJ2-3|few
CASSPYIRLAGGHTDTQYF
TGTGCCAGCTCACCATACATCCGACTAGCGGGGGGCCACACAGATACGCAGTATTTT
>TRBV6-5|.|TRBJ1-1|.
CAIKIGGATEAFF
TGTGCCATCAAGATAGGAGGGGCCACTGAAGCTTTCTTT
>TRBV9|.|TRBJ1-2|.
CASSQRRGGSGYTF
TGTGCCAGCAGCCAACGTAGAGGCGGGAGCGGCTACACCTTC
>TRBV3-1/TRBV3-2|.|TRBJ1-2|.
CASSQARGVIWGYTF
TGTGCCAGCAGCCAAGCTCGGGGGGTGATCTGGGGCTACACCTTC
>TRBV5-6|TRBD1|TRBJ2-3|.
CASSGQGTDTQYF
TGTGCCAGCAGCGGACAGGGCACAGATACGCAGTATTTT
>TRBV21-1|.|TRBJ1-5|.
CASGSSHLVRGAGQPQHF
TGTGCCAGCGGCTCATCTCACCTCGTACGGGGGGCCGGTCAGCCCCAGCATTTT
>TRBV24-1|TRBD1|TRBJ2-7|.
CATSDEGTAVSEQYF
TGTGCCACCAGTGATGAAGGGACAGCTGTGTCAGAGCAGTACTTC
>TRBV6-4|TRBD2|TRBJ2-3|.
CASSDFPISGGAGTDTQYF
TGTGCCAGCAGTGACTTCCCAATTAGCGGGGGGGCCGGGACAGATACGCAGTATTTT
>TRBV14|.|TRBJ1-5|.
CASSQGIGHSGRTVQPQHF
TGTGCCAGCAGCCAAGGGATCGGGCACTCCGGCAGGACAGTACAGCCCCAGCATTTT
>TRBV7-9|TRBD2|TRBJ2-1|.
CASSHPSSGGGIMGEQFF
TGTGCCAGCAGCCACCCTTCTAGCGGGGGGGGTATCATGGGTGAGCAGTTCTTC
>TRBV11-2|.|TRBJ2-1|.
CASSLVASANYNEQFF
TGTGCCAGCAGCTTAGTGGCTAGTGCAAATTACAATGAGCAGTTCTTC
>TRBV5-6|.|TRBJ2-2|.
CASSLEIAAFTGELFF
TGTGCCAGCAGCTTGGAAATAGCGGCCTTCACCGGGGAGCTGTTTTTT
>TRBV11-2|.|TRBJ1-2|.
CASSPGYYRGYTF
TGTGCCAGCAGCCCCGGCTACTACCGAGGCTACACCTTC
>TRBV6-2/TRBV6-3|TRBD1|TRBJ2-7|.
CASSPRPGTVRHEQYF
TGTGCCAGCAGCCCTCGACCCGGGACAGTCAGGCACGAGCAGTACTTC
>TRBV6-5|.|TRBJ1-5|.
CASSPVGGRSQPQHF
TGTGCCAGCAGCCCCGTGGGGGGAAGAAGTCAGCCCCAGCATTTT
>TRBV27|TRBD1|TRBJ1-2|once
CASKAGGLDGYTF
TGTGCCAGCAAAGCAGGGGGCCTGGATGGCTACACCTTC
>TRBV19|TRBD1|TRBJ2-7|.
CASSNQGVSSYEQYF
TGTGCCAGTAGTAACCAGGGGGTTAGCTCCTACGAGCAGTACTTC
>TRBV11-2|.|TRBJ2-7|.
CASSLGGRQYEQYF
TGTGCCAGCAGCTTAGGGGGGAGGCAATACGAGCAGTACTTC
>TRBV27|.|TRBJ2-2|.
CASSSYRARAGELFF
TGTGCCAGCAGTTCCTACAGGGCCCGGGCCGGGGAGCTGTTTTTT
>TRBV28|TRBD1|TRBJ1-5|.
CASSYRARGVQPQHF
TGTGCCAGCAGCTATAGAGCCAGGGGGGTACAGCCCCAGCATTTT
>TRBV4-1|.|TRBJ2-7|.
CASSHRQQGTYEQYF
TGCGCCAGCAGCCATCGACAACAGGGCACATACGAGCAGTACTTC